The entry that follows covers one TCR beta chain sequence. Its antigen is currently unknown. V lost 5 bases and J lost 4; bases outside the gene matches: 7. Germline V CDR1 and CDR2: SGHVS, FQNEAQ. The length of the CDR3 is 15 residues. Each patient experienced a relapse that followed autologous stem cell transplantation, and brentuximab vedotin exposure varied. The sample belongs to a study of PD-1 blockade in classical Hodgkin lymphoma. The overall study: Nivolumab dosed at 3 mg/kg went to patients intravenously every 2 weeks. Study-level results: Exclusion removed patients who began nivolumab under 1 year after ASCT.

The protocol was immunoSEQ multiplex PCR, while the TCRdb copy is restricted to in-frame clones and leaves out a portion. There are under 100,000 clones in the sample; around four fifths occur only once, and less than 15% lies in the top ten. Specimen: peripheral blood mononuclear cells (PBMCs), collected at baseline. V is TRBV7-8 and J is TRBJ1-4; TRBD1 aligns across 7 bases. The TCR comes from a human donor with classical Hodgkin lymphoma. The CDR3 loop is CASSPWGQSNEKLFF. In DNA form, the CDR3 reads TGTGCCAGCAGCCCATGGGGACAGAGTAATGAAAAACTGTTTTTT. Based on the CDR3 plus reference TRBV7-8 and TRBJ1-4, the full variable domain is GAGVSQSPRYKVAKRGQDVALRCDPISGHVSLFWYQQALGQGPEFLTYFQNEAQLDKSGLPSDRFFAERPEGSVSTLKIQRTQQEDSAVYLCASSPWGQSNEKLFFGSGTQLSVL.